The T cell receptor (beta chain) described here comes from a study of CD8 T cells in ankylosing spondylitis. Study results and limitations: Researchers report that disease-linked clones proved CD8+ and relatively rare in peripheral blood. The study identified a TCR beta motif of 7 or 8 highly homologous variants that appeared characteristic of ankylosing spondylitis blood. Reported data indicate significant enrichment of disease-linked clones within matched ankylosing spondylitis synovial fluid.

Making use of molecular barcodes, quantitative 5'-RACE generated TCR beta libraries. TCRdb used MiXCR to reprocess the 5' RACE reads, holding one entry per CDR3 protein. The table includes more than 600,000 distinct CDR3 sequences, around 20% detected once. Germline V gives CDR1 SQVTM, CDR2 ANQGSEA. The CDR3 has 14 residues. In its sample, this clonotype was seen a few times. Its antigen is not identified. This receptor was identified in a male donor with ankylosing spondylitis. Source material: blood, either unsorted or a sorted T cell fraction (not recorded which). The chain links TRBV29-1 to TRBJ2-3; tentative D call: TRBD2 (6 bases). In DNA form, the CDR3 reads TGCATCTTCCCCCTAGGGACTGGGACGGATACGCAGTATTTT. It is translated as CIFPLGTGTDTQYF.